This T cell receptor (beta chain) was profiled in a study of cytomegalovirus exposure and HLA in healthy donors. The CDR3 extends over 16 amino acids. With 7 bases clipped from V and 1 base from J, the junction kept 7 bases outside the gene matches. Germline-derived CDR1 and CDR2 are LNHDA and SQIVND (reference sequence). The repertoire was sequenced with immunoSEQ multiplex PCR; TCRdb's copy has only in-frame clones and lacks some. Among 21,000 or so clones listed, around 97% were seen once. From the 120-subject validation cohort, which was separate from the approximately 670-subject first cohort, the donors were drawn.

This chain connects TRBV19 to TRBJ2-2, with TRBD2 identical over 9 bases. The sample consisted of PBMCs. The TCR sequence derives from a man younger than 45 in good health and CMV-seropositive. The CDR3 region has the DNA TGTGCCAGTAAGGTTTTAGCGGGAGTGAACACCGGGGAGCTGTTTTTT. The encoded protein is CASKVLAGVNTGELFF.